This T cell receptor (beta chain) was identified in a study of shared clonotypes between healthy human individuals (dated by TCRdb to about 2020). About the investigation overall: The cohort comprised a couple of women and a few men aged 18 to 49 years. For each donor, CD4 naive and CD4 memory were each run on three plates, CD8 naive on two plates, and CD8 memory on one plate. Blood TCR repertoires of roughly 5 healthy adults were deeply sequenced to estimate repertoire size and the extent of clonotype sharing between individuals. Libraries were prepared and TCR repertoires were sequenced by different laboratories using diverse techniques, in order to increase sequencing depth and limit assay-specific biases. Each donor's leukapheresis produced roughly between roughly 0.85 and 10 billion PBMCs.

Healthy HIV-negative adults with no recently reported acute infections or vaccinations were included as donors. All donors were Caucasian adults living in Nashville, Tennessee, USA. CD4+ T cells were enriched by magnetic negative selection, after which naive cells were positively selected on CD45RA and the negative fraction was taken as the memory subset. Blood was collected by leukapheresis, and PBMCs were isolated by Ficoll-Histopaque density gradient centrifugation and then cryopreserved in liquid nitrogen vapor phase. Purity and quantity of every magnetically sorted T cell population were checked by analytical flow cytometry. Genomic DNA was isolated from every sorted fraction and measured by UV absorbance on a Nanodrop 2000c. Here is what the overall study found, with its caveats: Based on pairwise subsampling, the degree of clonotype sharing among donors was expected to be affected by sequencing depth. Naive subsets generally had larger estimated clonotype richness than memory subsets. Incomplete sequencing was indicated by rarefaction of sorted-subset datasets, despite the large sequencing depth. Sampling was restricted to blood, and TCR repertoires in tissues likely differ from the TCR repertoires found in blood. Compared with non-shared clonotypes, clonotypes shared by all four sorted-subset donors had higher generation probabilities. When a handful of donors were compared, the shared fraction of clonotypes was around 5% for naive CD4, around 3.6% for naive CD8, 2.3% for memory CD4, and under 0.5% for memory CD8. The small number of donors limited the genetic and exposure-history diversity represented.

Concerning this clone: No antigen is known for it. Per-base quality was not reported, and no clone a single base away is much larger than it.

Using the deep immunoSEQ assay, multiplex PCR amplified TCR CDR3 regions from genomic DNA. Genomic DNA extracted from each cell subset was distributed evenly over all wells of several immunoSEQ 96-well plates, and each plate served as one replicate. For sorted subsets, around 200 ng genomic DNA, equal to 30,000 or so T cell genomes, was loaded into each replicate PCR. Purified libraries were quantified with a Qubit 3.0 fluorometer, sized on a Bioanalyzer 2100, and re-quantified with the KAPA Library Quantification kit. Every immunoSEQ 96-well plate was sequenced on a separate single-read 150-cycle Illumina NextSeq 550 flow cell. From the authors' description of their analysis: Because the immunoSEQ output held only junctional sequences and lacked quality scores, the filtering could not match the filtering applied to full-length reads. Sequences were annotated with PyIR, a Python wrapper for IgBLAST v1.9, using IMGT germline references to assign V/J genes and CDR3. Any read was removed if the V/J assignment was weak (E-value above 1e-6), the CDR3 was missing, or the read contained stop codons, out-of-frame junctions, or ambiguous translated residues. V3J clonotypes were defined as sequences sharing an identical inferred V gene, J gene, and CDR3 amino acid sequence. Percentage overlap between repertoires was calculated by dividing the number of shared unique clonotypes by the size of the smaller repertoire. Repertoire richness was assessed with RTK rarefaction, the Chao1 estimator, and Recon v2.1 estimates of unobserved clonotypes. For all TCRbeta clonotypes obtained by the gDNA method from a handful of donors, generation probabilities were computed with OLGA. TCRdb's version of the immuneACCESS table is confined to in-frame rearrangements and falls short of the full clone set. An unresolved V gene accounts for under half of the shortfall where checked; the remainder is of unknown origin. V and J calls plus clone size are reproduced from that table; the DNA served to infer D and trimming. Here the sample has 2.5 million or so clones; about 92% occur a single time. Over 0.12% of the sample goes to the ten largest clones.

The source of this sequence is a man aged 18 to 30 in good health. Material for sequencing was naive CD4+ T cells sorted from blood. The cell subset or site label for this specimen denotes: CD45RA+ positively selected.

In nucleotides, the sequence is TGTGCCAGCAGTTTAGAAGCGGGGTCCTCCCAGTACTTC. It translates as CASSLEAGSSQYF. Recombination joined TRBV27 with TRBJ2-5; 7 middle bases align to TRBD2. CDR1 MNHEY and CDR2 SMNVEV are derived from the germline V gene (reference sequence). Reading from cysteine to phenylalanine, the CDR3 counts 13 amino acids. Only the CDR3 portion is preserved as DNA: 39 bases, with reading frame beginning at the first base. After removal of 2 bases from V and 9 bases from J, the junction retains 6 bases not matched to a gene.